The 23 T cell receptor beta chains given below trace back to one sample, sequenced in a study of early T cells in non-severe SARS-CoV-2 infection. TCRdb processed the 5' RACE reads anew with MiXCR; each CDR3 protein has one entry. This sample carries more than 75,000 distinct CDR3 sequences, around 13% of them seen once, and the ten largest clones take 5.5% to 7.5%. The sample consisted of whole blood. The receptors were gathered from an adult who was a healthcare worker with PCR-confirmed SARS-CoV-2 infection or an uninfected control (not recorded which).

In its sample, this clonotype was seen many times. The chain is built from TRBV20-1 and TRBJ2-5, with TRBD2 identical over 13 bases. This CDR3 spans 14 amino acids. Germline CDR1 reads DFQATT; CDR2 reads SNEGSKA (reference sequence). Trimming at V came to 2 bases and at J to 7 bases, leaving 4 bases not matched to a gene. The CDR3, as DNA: TGCAGTGCTAGAATGACTAGCGGGAGGTCGACCCAGTACTTC. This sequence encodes CSARMTSGRSTQYF.

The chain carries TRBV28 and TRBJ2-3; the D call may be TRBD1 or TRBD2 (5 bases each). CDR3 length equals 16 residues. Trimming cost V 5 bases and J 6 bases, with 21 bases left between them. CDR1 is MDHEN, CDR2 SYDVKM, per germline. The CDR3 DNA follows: TGTGCCAGCAGTCCAAATGTGGGGGTTTCTGGCGATACGCAGTATTTT. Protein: CASSPNVGVSGDTQYF.

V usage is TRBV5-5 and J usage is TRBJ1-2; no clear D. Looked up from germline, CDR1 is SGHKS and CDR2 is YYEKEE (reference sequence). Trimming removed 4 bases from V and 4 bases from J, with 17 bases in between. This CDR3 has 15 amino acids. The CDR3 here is CASSPREIEIYGYTF. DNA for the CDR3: TGTGCCAGCAGCCCTCGGGAAATCGAAATCTATGGCTACACCTTC.

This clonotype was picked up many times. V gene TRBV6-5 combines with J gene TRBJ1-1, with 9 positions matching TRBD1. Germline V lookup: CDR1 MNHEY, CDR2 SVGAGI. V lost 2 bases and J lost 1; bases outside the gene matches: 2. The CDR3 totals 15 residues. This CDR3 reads CASSYTGQGNTEAFF. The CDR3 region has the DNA TGTGCCAGCAGTTACACGGGACAGGGGAACACTGAAGCTTTCTTT.

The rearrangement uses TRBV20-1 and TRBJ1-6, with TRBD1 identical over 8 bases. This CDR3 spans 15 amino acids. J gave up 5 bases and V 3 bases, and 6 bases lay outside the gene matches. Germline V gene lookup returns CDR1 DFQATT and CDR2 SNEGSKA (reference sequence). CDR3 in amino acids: CSARKGTGDNSPLHF. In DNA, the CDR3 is TGCAGTGCTAGGAAGGGGACAGGCGATAATTCACCCCTCCACTTT.

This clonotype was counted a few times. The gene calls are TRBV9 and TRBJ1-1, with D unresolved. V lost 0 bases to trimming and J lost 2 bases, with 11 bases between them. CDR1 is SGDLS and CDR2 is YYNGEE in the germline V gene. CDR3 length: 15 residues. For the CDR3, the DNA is TGTGCCAGCAGCGTAGCTCTCACGGATAACACTGAAGCTTTCTTT. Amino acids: CASSVALTDNTEAFF.

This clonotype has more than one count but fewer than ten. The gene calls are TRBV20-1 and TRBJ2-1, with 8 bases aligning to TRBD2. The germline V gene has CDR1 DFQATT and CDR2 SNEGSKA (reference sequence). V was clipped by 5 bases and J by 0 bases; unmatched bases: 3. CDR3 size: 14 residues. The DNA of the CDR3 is TGCAGTGCTGGGAGCGGGAGCTCCTACAATGAGCAGTTCTTC. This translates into CSAGSGSSYNEQFF.

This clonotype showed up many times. The DNA of the CDR3 is TGTGCCAGCTCGCGACAAGGACCAGTTGACACTGAAGCTTTCTTT. This gives the protein CASSRQGPVDTEAFF. V usage is TRBV18 and J usage is TRBJ1-1; the D is unclear. Trimming took 6 bases from V and 3 from J, leaving 17 bases between them. Germline CDR1 KGHSH, CDR2 LQKENI. CDR3 length equals 15 residues.

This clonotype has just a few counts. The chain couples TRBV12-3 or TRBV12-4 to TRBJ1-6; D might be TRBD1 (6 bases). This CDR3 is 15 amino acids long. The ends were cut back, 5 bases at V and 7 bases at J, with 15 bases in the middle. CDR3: CASSLNRVGNSPLHF. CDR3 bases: TGTGCCAGCAGTCTTAACAGGGTGGGGAATTCACCCCTCCACTTT.

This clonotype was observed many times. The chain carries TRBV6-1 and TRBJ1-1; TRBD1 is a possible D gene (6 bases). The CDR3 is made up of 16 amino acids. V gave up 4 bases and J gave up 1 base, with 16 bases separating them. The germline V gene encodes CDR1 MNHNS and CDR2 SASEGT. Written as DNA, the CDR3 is TGTGCCAGCAGTGGGGGGCAGGGAGGAAAGAACACTGAAGCTTTCTTT. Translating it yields CASSGGQGGKNTEAFF.

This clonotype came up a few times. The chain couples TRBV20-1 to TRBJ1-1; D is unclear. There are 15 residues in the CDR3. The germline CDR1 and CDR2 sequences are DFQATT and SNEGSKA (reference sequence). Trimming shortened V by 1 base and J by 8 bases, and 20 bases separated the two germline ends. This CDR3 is CSARAPARREREAFF. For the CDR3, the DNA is TGCAGTGCTAGAGCCCCAGCTCGACGGGAAAGAGAAGCTTTCTTT.

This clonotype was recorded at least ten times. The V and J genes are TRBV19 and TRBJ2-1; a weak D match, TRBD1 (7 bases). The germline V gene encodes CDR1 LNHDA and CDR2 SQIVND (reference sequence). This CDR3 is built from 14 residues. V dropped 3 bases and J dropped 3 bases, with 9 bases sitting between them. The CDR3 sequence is CASSIRGDYNEQFF. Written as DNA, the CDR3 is TGTGCCAGTAGTATCAGGGGGGACTACAATGAGCAGTTCTTC.

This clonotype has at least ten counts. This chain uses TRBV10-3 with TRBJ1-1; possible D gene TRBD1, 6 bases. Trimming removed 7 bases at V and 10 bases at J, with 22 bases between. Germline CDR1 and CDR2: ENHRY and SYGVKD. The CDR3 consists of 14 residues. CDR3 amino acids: CAIKGAIQGSGAFF. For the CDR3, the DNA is TGTGCCATCAAAGGGGCGATACAGGGATCAGGAGCTTTCTTT.

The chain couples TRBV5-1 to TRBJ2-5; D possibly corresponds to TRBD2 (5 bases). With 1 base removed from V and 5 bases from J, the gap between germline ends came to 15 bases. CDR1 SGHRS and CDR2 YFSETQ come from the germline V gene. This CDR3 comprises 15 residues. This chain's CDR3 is CASSLFPGSTETQYF. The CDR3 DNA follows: TGCGCCAGCAGCTTGTTTCCGGGGAGTACGGAGACCCAGTACTTC.

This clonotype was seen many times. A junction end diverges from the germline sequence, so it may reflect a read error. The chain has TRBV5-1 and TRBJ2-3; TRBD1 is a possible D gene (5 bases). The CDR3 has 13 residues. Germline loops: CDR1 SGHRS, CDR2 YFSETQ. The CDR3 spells CASSLEGADTQYF. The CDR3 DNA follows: TGTGCCAGCAGCCTAGAAGGGGCGGATACGCAGTATTTT.

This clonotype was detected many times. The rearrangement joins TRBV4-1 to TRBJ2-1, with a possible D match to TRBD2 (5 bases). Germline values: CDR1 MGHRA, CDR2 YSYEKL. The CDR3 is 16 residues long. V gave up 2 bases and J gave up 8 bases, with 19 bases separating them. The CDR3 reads CASSQPKGWIGDEQFF. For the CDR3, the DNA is TGCGCCAGCAGCCAACCCAAAGGGTGGATCGGGGATGAGCAGTTCTTC.

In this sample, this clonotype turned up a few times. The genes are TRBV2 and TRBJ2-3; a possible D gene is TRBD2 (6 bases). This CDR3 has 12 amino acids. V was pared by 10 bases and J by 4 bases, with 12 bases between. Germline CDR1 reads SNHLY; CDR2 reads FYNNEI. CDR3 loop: CATSLAPDTQYF. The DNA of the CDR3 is TGTGCCACGTCCCTAGCGCCAGATACGCAGTATTTT.

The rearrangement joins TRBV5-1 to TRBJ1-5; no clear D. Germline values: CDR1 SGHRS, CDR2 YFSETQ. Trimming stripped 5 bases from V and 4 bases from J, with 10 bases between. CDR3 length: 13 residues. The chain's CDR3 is CASRAYQNQPQHF. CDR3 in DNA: TGCGCCAGCAGGGCTTATCAGAATCAGCCCCAGCATTTT.

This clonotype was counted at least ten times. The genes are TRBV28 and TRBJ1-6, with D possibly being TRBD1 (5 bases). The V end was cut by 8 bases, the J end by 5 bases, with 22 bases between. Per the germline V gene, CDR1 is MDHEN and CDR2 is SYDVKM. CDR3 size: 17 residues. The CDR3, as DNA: TGTGCCAGCGGTCTGTGGCAGGGAAGCGACGATAATTCACCCCTCCACTTT. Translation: CASGLWQGSDDNSPLHF.

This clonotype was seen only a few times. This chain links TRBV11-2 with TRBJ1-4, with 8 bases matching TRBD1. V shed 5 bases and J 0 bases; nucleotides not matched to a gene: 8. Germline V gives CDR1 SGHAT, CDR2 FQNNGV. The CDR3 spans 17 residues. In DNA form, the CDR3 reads TGTGCCAGCAGCCCCGGGGACAGGCTTGCAACTAATGAAAAACTGTTTTTT. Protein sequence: CASSPGDRLATNEKLFF.

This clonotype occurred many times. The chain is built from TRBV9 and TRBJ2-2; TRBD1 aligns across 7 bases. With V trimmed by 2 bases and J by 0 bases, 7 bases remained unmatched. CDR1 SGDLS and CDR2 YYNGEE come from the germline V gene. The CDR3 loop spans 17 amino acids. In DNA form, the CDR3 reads TGTGCCAGCAGCGTCTCGGGACAGCTCACGAACACCGGGGAGCTGTTTTTT. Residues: CASSVSGQLTNTGELFF. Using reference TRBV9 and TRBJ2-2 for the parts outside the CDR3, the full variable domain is DSGVTQTPKHLITATGQRVTLRCSPRSGDLSVYWYQQSLDQGLQFLIQYYNGEERAKGNILERFSAQQFPDLHSELNLSSLELGDSALYFCASSVSGQLTNTGELFFGEGSRLTVL.

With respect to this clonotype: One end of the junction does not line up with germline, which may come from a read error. The CDR3 nucleotides read TGCGCCAGGCGGGGGACCTGGAGGCCCTACGAGCAGTACTTT. Its translation: CARRGTWRPYEQYF. The J gene is TRBJ2-7, the V gene TRBV4-1, with 7 bases identical to TRBD2. The germline V gene has CDR1 MGHRA and CDR2 YSYEKL. The CDR3 loop spans 14 amino acids.

The CDR3 sequence is CASSPIRDRISEAFF. As DNA, the CDR3 is TGCGCCAGCAGCCCCATTCGGGACAGGATCTCTGAAGCTTTCTTT. V gene TRBV5-1 combines with J gene TRBJ1-1; 8 bases line up with TRBD1. J gave up 6 bases and V 4 bases, and 11 bases lay outside the gene matches. The germline gives CDR1 SGHRS, CDR2 YFSETQ. The CDR3 consists of 15 residues. The variable domain in full, completed from reference TRBV5-1 and TRBJ1-1, reads KAGVTQTPRYLIKTRGQQVTLSCSPISGHRSVSWYQQTPGQGLQFLFEYFSETQRNKGNFPGRFSGRQFSNSRSEMNVSTLELGDSALYLCASSPIRDRISEAFFGQGTRLTVV.